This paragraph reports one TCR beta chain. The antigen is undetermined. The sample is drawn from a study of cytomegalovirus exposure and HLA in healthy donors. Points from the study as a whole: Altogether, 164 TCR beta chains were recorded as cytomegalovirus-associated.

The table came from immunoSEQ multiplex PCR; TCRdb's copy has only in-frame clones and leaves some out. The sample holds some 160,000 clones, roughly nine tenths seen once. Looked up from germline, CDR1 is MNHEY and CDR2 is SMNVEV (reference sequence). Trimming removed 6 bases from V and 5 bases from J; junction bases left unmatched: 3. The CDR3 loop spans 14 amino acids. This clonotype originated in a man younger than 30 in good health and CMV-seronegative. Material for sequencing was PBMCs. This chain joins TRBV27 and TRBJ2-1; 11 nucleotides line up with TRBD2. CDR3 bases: TGTGCCAGCAGGCCGGGACTAGCGGACAATGAGCAGTTCTTC. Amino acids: CASRPGLADNEQFF.